Shown below are 24 T cell receptor beta chains from a single sample sequenced in a study of T-cell reconstitution after alpha-beta-depleted transplantation in children. Preparation of the TCRbeta library used unique molecular identifiers. TCRdb fed the PCR reads into MiXCR, producing one record per CDR3 protein. Of fewer than 35,000 distinct CDR3 sequences in the sample, 15% to 20% are singletons; the top ten hold 35%. The starting material was PBMCs, mostly from graft donor cells, obtained 60 days after TCRalphabeta/CD19-depleted stem cell transplant. The origin of the receptors is a male patient aged 2-15 years who had a stem cell transplant for acute lymphoblastic leukemia, so the T cells may come from the graft donor.

The rearrangement links TRBV5-4 to TRBJ2-3; TRBD2 matches at 7 bases. This CDR3 region has 15 residues. The germline gives CDR1 SGHNT, CDR2 YYREEE (reference sequence). The V segment lost 0 bases and the J segment 3 bases; nucleotides outside the gene matches: 4. Written as DNA, the CDR3 is TGTGCCAGCAGCTTGGCGGGGGGAGTTACAGATACGCAGTATTTT. Translated, it gives CASSLAGGVTDTQYF.

This sequence joins TRBV12-3 or TRBV12-4 and TRBJ2-1; the match to TRBD2 covers 10 bases. Trimming removed 5 bases from V and 10 bases from J; junction bases left unmatched: 11. The CDR3 length is 15 residues. In DNA form, the CDR3 reads TGTGCCAGCAGTCCCTCTAGCGGGAGCGGGCAAGAGCAGTTCTTC. Translation: CASSPSSGSGQEQFF.

This clonotype was counted between two and nine times. The V call is TRBV3-1, the J call TRBJ2-3; D unclear. Germline V gives CDR1 LGHDT, CDR2 YNNKEL (reference sequence). The V end lost 4 bases, the J end lost 11 bases, and 10 bases lay between the germline ends. The CDR3 sequence is 11 residues long. The CDR3 sequence: CASSPLGKQYF. In DNA form, the CDR3 reads TGTGCCAGCAGCCCCCTTGGGAAGCAGTATTTT.

This chain uses TRBV5-1 with TRBJ1-2; a weak D match, TRBD1 (6 bases). The CDR3 is 13 residues long. In germline, CDR1 is SGHRS, CDR2 YFSETQ. V shed 7 bases and J shed 3 bases, with 13 bases lying between them. The DNA for the CDR3 is TGCGCCAGCGGCAAAAACAGGGACTATGGCTACACCTTC. The encoded protein is CASGKNRDYGYTF.

The chain uses TRBV5-1 and TRBJ1-3; D perhaps matches TRBD1 (5 bases). Germline CDR1 is SGHRS and CDR2 is YFSETQ. The CDR3 has 19 amino acids. V lost 3 bases and J 0 bases, leaving 22 bases between the germline ends. CDR3 in DNA: TGCGCCAGCAGCTGGGGGACTTCTTCCCGGGGTGGCTCTGGAAACACCATATATTTT. Translating it yields CASSWGTSSRGGSGNTIYF.

A few counts support this clonotype. V and J are TRBV12-3 or TRBV12-4 and TRBJ1-5, with 9 bases matching TRBD1. The CDR3 sequence is 17 residues long. Trimming took 6 bases from V and 0 from J; bases not matched to a gene: 9. In nucleotides, the CDR3 is TGTGCCAGCAGCCTGGGACAGGGACCATATAGCAATCAGCCCCAGCATTTT. It is translated as CASSLGQGPYSNQPQHF.

This clonotype was counted only a few times. V usage is TRBV7-2 and J usage is TRBJ1-6; maybe TRBD1 (6 bases). Germline V gene lookup returns CDR1 SGHTA and CDR2 FQGNSA. The CDR3 has 14 amino acids. The V and J ends lost 3 bases and 4 bases respectively, with 7 bases between them. The CDR3 spells CASSFGQYNSPLHF. The CDR3 DNA is TGTGCCAGCAGCTTCGGACAGTATAATTCACCCCTCCACTTT.

This clonotype turned up a few times. This sequence joins TRBV11-3 and TRBJ1-4; D might be TRBD1 (6 bases). Trimming took 0 bases from V and 7 from J, leaving 15 bases between them. Germline V gene sequence: CDR1 SGHNT, CDR2 YENEEA. The CDR3 has 16 residues. The CDR3 coding sequence is TGTGCCAGCAGCTTAGAGGACGGGAGGGGGACTGAAAAACTGTTTTTT. Translating it yields CASSLEDGRGTEKLFF.

In this sample, this clonotype turned up a few times. The chain uses TRBV3-1 and TRBJ1-6; the D gene is possibly TRBD1 (6 bases). This CDR3 spans 14 amino acids. V gave up 3 bases and J gave up 11 bases, with 14 bases separating them. CDR1 and CDR2 (germline): LGHDT, YNNKEL (reference sequence). This chain's CDR3 is CASSHLTGTAPLHF. CDR3 DNA: TGTGCCAGCAGCCACCTGACAGGAACGGCACCCCTCCACTTT.

The chain recombines TRBV6-1 with TRBJ2-7; D is unclear. Trimming shortened V by 1 base and J by 1 base, and 5 bases separated the two germline ends. The CDR3 consists of 13 residues. The germline V gene has CDR1 MNHNS and CDR2 SASEGT. Here the CDR3 DNA reads TGTGCCAGCAGTGAAGGACGATCCTACGAGCAGTACTTC. Its protein product is CASSEGRSYEQYF.

There are many counts of this clonotype. V and J are TRBV29-1 and TRBJ2-1; TRBD2 agrees at 8 bases. The CDR3 covers 13 residues. Trimming took 4 bases from V and 9 from J; bases not matched to a gene: 8. CDR1 and CDR2 from the germline V gene are SQVTM and ANQGSEA. Here the CDR3 reads CSVVGLVIGEQFF. In DNA form, the CDR3 reads TGCAGCGTTGTGGGACTAGTTATTGGTGAGCAGTTCTTC.

There are many counts of this clonotype. V usage is TRBV12-3 or TRBV12-4 and J usage is TRBJ2-5; no definite D call. This CDR3 is built from 12 residues. Trimming pared 2 bases from V and 0 bases from J, leaving 1 base between. The CDR3, as DNA: TGTGCCAGCAGTTTATACCAAGAGACCCAGTACTTC. Its translation: CASSLYQETQYF.

J is TRBJ2-7 and V is TRBV28; D ambiguous. CDR3 length equals 18 residues. Deletions cut 6 bases from V and 0 bases from J, with 24 bases between. Germline V CDR1 and CDR2: MDHEN, SYDVKM. CDR3 nucleotides: TGTGCCAGCAGCAGCTATGGGAATATGGTGGGGAACTCCTACGAGCAGTACTTC. Translating it yields CASSSYGNMVGNSYEQYF.

This chain joins TRBV5-1 and TRBJ1-3; D is ambiguous. The ends were cut back, 1 base at V and 2 bases at J, with 10 bases in the middle. Germline V gene sequence: CDR1 SGHRS, CDR2 YFSETQ. The CDR3 spans 15 residues. The CDR3 coding sequence is TGCGCCAGCAGCTTGCCGGGAGGTCCTGGAAACACCATATATTTT. Encoded protein: CASSLPGGPGNTIYF.

This clonotype was found many times. V and J are TRBV12-3 or TRBV12-4 and TRBJ1-2, with no clear D. This CDR3 comprises 13 residues. The germline V and J ends were trimmed by 6 bases and 7 bases, with 15 bases remaining between them. The CDR3 DNA reads TGTGCCAGCAGCGCCGTAATTGACGTTGGCTACACCTTC. Its protein is CASSAVIDVGYTF.

This sequence joins TRBV5-5 and TRBJ2-5; D uncertain. The germline V gene encodes CDR1 SGHKS and CDR2 YYEKEE (reference sequence). The CDR3 consists of 12 residues. Trimming left V 4 bases short and J 5 bases short, with 9 bases between. The CDR3 here is CASSVYLETQYF. In DNA, the CDR3 is TGTGCCAGCAGCGTTTATTTGGAGACCCAGTACTTC.

The chain uses TRBV12-3 or TRBV12-4 and TRBJ1-4, with a tentative D call TRBD1 (5 bases). V shed 8 bases and J shed 8 bases, with 21 bases lying between them. The CDR3 covers 15 residues. The CDR3 coding sequence is TGTGCCAGCTCCTCAGGCGGGGGAGGAGGAGAAAAACTGTTTTTT. Protein product: CASSSGGGGGEKLFF.

This clonotype was counted ten times or more. This chain joins TRBV9 and TRBJ2-1; 10 bases are a match to TRBD2. Trimming took 3 bases from V and 6 from J; bases not matched to a gene: 6. Germline CDR1 is SGDLS and CDR2 is YYNGEE. The CDR3 consists of 15 residues. The CDR3 coding sequence is TGTGCCAGCAGCGGGACTAGCGGACCTCTCAATGAGCAGTTCTTC. This gives the protein CASSGTSGPLNEQFF. Supplemented by reference TRBV9 and TRBJ2-1, the full variable domain reads DSGVTQTPKHLITATGQRVTLRCSPRSGDLSVYWYQQSLDQGLQFLIQYYNGEERAKGNILERFSAQQFPDLHSELNLSSLELGDSALYFCASSGTSGPLNEQFFGPGTRLTVL.

This clonotype has just a few counts. The chain couples TRBV6-1 to TRBJ2-3, with D possibly being TRBD2 (6 bases). Germline CDR1 MNHNS, CDR2 SASEGT. Trimming cost V 4 bases and J 0 bases, with 20 bases left between them. The CDR3 contains 18 residues. CDR3 bases: TGTGCCAGCAGTGGGACTCTTGGGCGGGGCGCTAGCACAGATACGCAGTATTTT. Its translation is CASSGTLGRGASTDTQYF.

The CDR3 sequence is CASSPGTSGGATYEQYF. The CDR3 nucleotides read TGCGCCAGCAGCCCCGGGACTAGCGGGGGGGCCACCTACGAGCAGTACTTC. The V call is TRBV4-3, the J call TRBJ2-7; the match to TRBD2 covers 16 bases. The CDR3 covers 17 residues. V dropped 4 bases and J dropped 2; count of bases not matched to a gene: 5. Per the germline V gene, CDR1 is LGHNA and CDR2 is YSLEER.

The V gene is TRBV20-1, the J gene TRBJ2-5; 12 bases line up with TRBD1. Germline V gene data show CDR1 as DFQATT and CDR2 as SNEGSKA (reference sequence). Losses at the gene ends were 5 bases for V and 3 bases for J; bases not matched to a gene: 13. This CDR3 contains 17 residues. CDR3 sequence (DNA): TGCAGTGCTCAGGACGCCGGGACAGGGGGCCTTGAAGAGACCCAGTACTTC. Its protein product is CSAQDAGTGGLEETQYF.

The rearrangement uses TRBV19 and TRBJ2-7; D call uncertain. Germline V lookup: CDR1 LNHDA, CDR2 SQIVND (reference sequence). Trimming cost V 4 bases and J 1 base, with 11 bases left between them. The CDR3 contains 14 residues. CDR3 protein: CASSNKRDSYEQYF. The CDR3 nucleotides are TGTGCCAGTAGTAATAAGCGAGATTCCTACGAGCAGTACTTC.

This clonotype was picked up a small number of times. The gene calls are TRBV19 and TRBJ2-5, with 12 bases fitting TRBD1. The CDR3 runs 15 residues. The trim removed 4 bases at V and 4 bases at J, leaving 4 bases unmatched. Germline V gene lookup returns CDR1 LNHDA and CDR2 SQIVND (reference sequence). CDR3 residues: CASSTGDRGRETQYF. CDR3 in DNA: TGTGCCAGTAGTACAGGGGACAGGGGGCGAGAGACCCAGTACTTC.

This chain links TRBV28 with TRBJ1-2; the D is unclear. The CDR3 is 12 amino acids. The V gene's germline CDR1 is MDHEN and CDR2 SYDVKM. Trimming removed 7 bases from V and 8 bases from J, with 14 bases in between. The CDR3 bases are TGTGCCAGCACCGCTTCCTTAGGCGGCTACACCTTC. Translation gives CASTASLGGYTF.